This T cell receptor (beta chain) appears in the sequencing data of a study of T-cell reconstitution after alpha-beta-depleted transplantation in children. Study-level findings and limits: About two months after transplant, alpha-beta T cells reportedly came from several hundred expanded graft clones. Once a year had passed after transplant, T-cell counts and diversity came mostly from newly produced T cells.

Construction of the TCRbeta library involved unique molecular identifiers. TCRdb itself ran the PCR reads through MiXCR, one entry per CDR3 protein. The sample includes a few hundred thousand distinct CDR3 sequences, 25% to 30% of them seen just once. CDR1 is SGHDT, CDR2 YYEEEE, per germline. Germline trimming cut 5 bases from V and 5 bases from J; bases unmatched to any gene: 12. This CDR3 region has 15 residues. With regard to this clonotype: Its antigen is not identified.

V gene TRBV5-6 combines with J gene TRBJ1-2, with 7 bases aligning to TRBD1. The sample here was PBMCs, taken before TCRalphabeta/CD19-depleted stem cell transplant. The sequence was obtained from a boy under two years old with Wiskott-Aldrich syndrome, due to receive a stem cell transplant. In DNA, the CDR3 is TGTGCCAGCAGGCAAAGAAGACAGGGCCCTTATGGCTACACCTTC. It translates to CASRQRRQGPYGYTF.